Sequencing of this T cell receptor (beta chain) was carried out in a study of blood T cell repertoires in COVID-19. Background on the study: The United States, Italy and Spain provided the acute and convalescent COVID-19 samples. Sources were T cells, B-cell-depleted T cells, or PBMCs; the material itself was cDNA or gDNA.

How the authors handled the data: For nucleated cells, counts were estimated from reference gene primer amplification. Profiled with immunoSEQ multiplex PCR; TCRdb holds only in-frame clones, not every one. That table is the source of V, J and clone size, and D and trimming were worked out from the DNA. The table includes fewer than 250,000 clones, just under 85% detected once. Germline values: CDR1 SQVTM, CDR2 ANQGSEA. The CDR3 totals 12 residues. V was cut by 4 bases and J by 1 base, with 8 bases left in between. This clone was seen only once. Other DNA sequences in this specimen translate into the identical CDR3.

The chain uses TRBV29-1 and TRBJ2-7; TRBD1 might be the D (6 bases). The sequencing sample was made of peripheral blood. This TCR came from a woman aged 55-69 years with active or convalescent COVID-19. The CDR3 nucleotides are TGCAGCGTTGGTACAGGGTCCTACGAGCAGTACTTC. Encoded protein: CSVGTGSYEQYF.